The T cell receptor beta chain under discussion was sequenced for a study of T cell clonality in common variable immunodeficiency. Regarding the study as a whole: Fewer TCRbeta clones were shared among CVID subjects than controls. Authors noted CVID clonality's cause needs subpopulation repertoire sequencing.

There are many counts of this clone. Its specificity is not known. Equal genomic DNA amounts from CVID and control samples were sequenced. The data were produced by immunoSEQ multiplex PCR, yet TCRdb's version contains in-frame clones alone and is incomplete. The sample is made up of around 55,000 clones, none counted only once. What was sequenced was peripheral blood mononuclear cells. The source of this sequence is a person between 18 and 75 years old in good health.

The covered CDR3 bases are TGTGCCAGCAGCTTAGGTTCTTGGACTCAGGGGAATTCACCC. Its protein product is CASSLGSWTQGNSP. The full CDR3 protein is CASSLGSWTQGNSPLHF. The V call is TRBV7-6, the J call TRBJ1-6, with D perhaps TRBD1 (6 bases). The DNA ends 3 residues before the CDR3 does, and the rest of the CDR3 is filled in from the germline J gene. Germline V lookup: CDR1 SGHVS, CDR2 FNYEAQ. V gave up 1 base and J gave up 7 bases, with 17 bases separating them. The CDR3 has 17 residues.